This T cell receptor (beta chain) was sequenced in a study of cytomegalovirus exposure and HLA in healthy donors. Study overall: Unique TCRs from HLA-typed donors, 65 million to 85 million of them, were held in an early data release. Study-level findings and limits: Later on, a genetic analysis was performed. It linked a missense variant in DCLRE1C with V- and J-gene trimming of TCR beta. A later analysis by the authors found several of the most significant clusters apparently linked to common viral pathogens.

Researchers ran the PCR with 60 Vbeta and 13 Jbeta primers. Some clones are missing from TCRdb's copy, which holds only in-frame ones; the method was immunoSEQ multiplex PCR. The table records approximately 89,000 clones, 76% of them present only once. The CDR3 sequence is 15 residues long. Per the germline V gene, CDR1 is SQVTM and CDR2 is ANQGSEA. Trimming left V 7 bases short and J 3 bases short, with 19 bases between. As for this clone: Its antigen is not identified.

Among the donors, all were healthy bone marrow donors. The chain links TRBV29-1 to TRBJ2-1; TRBD2 is a possible D gene (5 bases). This clonotype was obtained from a male donor in good health and CMV-seronegative. The sequencing sample was made of PBMCs. The CDR3 DNA is TGCAGCGCGAGAGGAGATGGACTCTTCTACAATGAGCAGTTCTTC. Amino acids: CSARGDGLFYNEQFF.